The 11 T cell receptor beta chains below were found in one sample sequenced in a study of CD8+CD57+ T cells in acquired aplastic anemia. Patients chosen for sequencing had CD8+CD57+ cells that had expanded, as shown by flow cytometry. Profiles of TCR beta VDJ and CDR3 were generated from a genomic DNA template. TCRdb fed the reads into MiXCR, producing one record per CDR3 protein. The table lists roughly 500,000 distinct CDR3 sequences, approximately 33% of them singletons, with 0.7% to 1% in the top ten. Sequencing used sorted CD4+, CD8+, or CD8+CD57+ T cells (not recorded which) from PBMCs. These TCRs come from a human donor with aplastic anemia.

In the case of this clonotype: The junction shows a germline mismatch at one end, possibly a read error. The DNA for the CDR3 is TGTGCCTGGTCCGGGACAGACTCTGGAAACACCACATATTTT. Protein product: CAWSGTDSGNTTYF. The chain couples TRBV30 to TRBJ1-3; 7 bases align to TRBD1. This CDR3 contains 14 residues. From germline, CDR1 is GTSNPN and CDR2 SVGIG (reference sequence).

This clonotype was seen a handful of times. J is TRBJ1-4 and V is TRBV20-1, with D possibly matching TRBD1 (5 bases). CDR1 is DFQATT, CDR2 SNEGSKA, per germline (reference sequence). V lost 4 bases and J lost 7, with 16 bases in between. CDR3 length equals 14 residues. CDR3 sequence (DNA): TGCAGTGCTAAGGGACTCTCGGGAGTTGAAAAACTGTTTTTT. It is translated as CSAKGLSGVEKLFF.

The gene calls are TRBV7-9 and TRBJ2-3; D is unresolved. The CDR3 is 13 amino acids. V was shortened by 2 bases and J by 3 bases, with 6 bases between the two germline ends. The germline V gene encodes CDR1 SEHNR and CDR2 FQNEAQ (reference sequence). CDR3 loop: CASSLFETDTQYF. Written as DNA, the CDR3 is TGTGCCAGCAGCTTATTTGAGACAGATACGCAGTATTTT.

J is TRBJ1-2 and V is TRBV20-1, with D uncertain. Germline V lookup: CDR1 DFQATT, CDR2 SNEGSKA (reference sequence). This CDR3 is 14 amino acids long. V shed 6 bases and J shed 4 bases, with 18 bases lying between them. The CDR3 loop reads CSAKPRTEVYGYTF. DNA of the CDR3: TGCAGTGCCAAACCTCGGACGGAAGTCTATGGCTACACCTTC.

The chain joins TRBV7-2 to TRBJ2-2; D might be TRBD2 (5 bases). CDR1 SGHTA and CDR2 FQGNSA come from the germline V gene. This CDR3 has 12 residues. Trimming took 7 bases from V and 8 from J, leaving 11 bases between them. This CDR3 is CASTAGGGELFF. The CDR3 DNA follows: TGTGCCAGCACCGCGGGTGGGGGGGAGCTGTTTTTT.

This clonotype was seen many times. J is TRBJ1-1 and V is TRBV2; D remains ambiguous. Germline CDR1 is SNHLY and CDR2 is FYNNEI. This CDR3 is 16 amino acids long. Between the trimmed V and J ends, which lost 5 bases and 5 bases, there was a span of 21 bases. CDR3 region: CASSRTATNLWTEAFF. The CDR3 coding sequence is TGTGCCAGCAGTCGGACCGCTACCAACTTGTGGACTGAAGCTTTCTTT.

This clonotype was observed a handful of times. The V gene is TRBV11-1, the J gene TRBJ1-1; D may be TRBD1 (5 bases). Germline V gives CDR1 SGHAT, CDR2 FQDESV (reference sequence). V was trimmed by 7 bases and J by 0 bases, leaving 18 bases between them. The length of the CDR3 is 16 residues. The CDR3 region is CASTTSSGTMNTEAFF. The CDR3 coding sequence is TGTGCCAGCACTACTTCCTCAGGGACTATGAACACTGAAGCTTTCTTT.

This clonotype was found a few times. This sequence joins TRBV6-5 and TRBJ1-2; 10 bases are shared with TRBD1. Germline V gene sequence: CDR1 MNHEY, CDR2 SVGAGI. The CDR3 extends over 15 amino acids. The trim removed 3 bases at V and 3 bases at J, leaving 4 bases unmatched. The CDR3 is CASSYGQGEYYGYTF. The CDR3 coding sequence is TGTGCCAGCAGTTATGGACAGGGGGAGTACTATGGCTACACCTTC.

This clonotype was seen once. The junction departs from the called germline gene at one end, perhaps through a read error. The rearrangement joins TRBV6-5 to TRBJ1-6, with D uncertain. Germline loops: CDR1 MNHEY, CDR2 SVGAGI. The CDR3 is 12 residues long. CDR3 bases: TGCGCCAGCAGTTATCTTGGTTCACCCCTCCGCTTT. Its translation: CASSYLGSPLRF.

This chain uses TRBV6-4 with TRBJ2-7, with D tentatively TRBD1 (5 bases). V shed 6 bases and J shed 6 bases, with 21 bases lying between them. The CDR3 loop spans 15 amino acids. Germline values: CDR1 MRHNA, CDR2 SNTAGT. DNA for the CDR3: TGTGCCAGCAGAACTCCTAGGGGAAGGGGTCGCGAGCAGTACTTC. It encodes CASRTPRGRGREQYF.

The genes are TRBV6-1 and TRBJ1-5, with D maybe TRBD1 (6 bases). This CDR3 comprises 15 residues. The V gene lost 5 bases and the J gene lost 6 bases, with 17 bases spanning the gap. Looked up from germline, CDR1 is MNHNS and CDR2 is SASEGT. The CDR3 DNA follows: TGTGCCAGCAGTCCAGGGGCCCTGCAAGGTCAGCCCCAGCATTTT. It specifies CASSPGALQGQPQHF.